A single sample is the source of the 5 T cell receptor beta chains below, sequenced in a study of T-cell memory formation after mild COVID-19. TCRdb independently ran MiXCR on the 5' RACE reads; one entry per CDR3 protein. Of 500,000 to 650,000 distinct CDR3 sequences listed, roughly 20% are singletons. Sequencing was performed on PBMCs or a T cell subset sorted from them (not recorded which). These TCRs come from an adult woman who had mild COVID-19 (a few samples of this study predate the infection). Cell type and time point are not known.

The chain recombines TRBV2 with TRBJ2-4; 7 bases are shared with TRBD2. With 3 bases clipped from V and 3 bases from J, the junction kept 5 bases outside the gene matches. The length of the CDR3 is 15 residues. Germline V lookup: CDR1 SNHLY, CDR2 FYNNEI. CDR3 loop: CASSDPTSSKNIQYF. In DNA, the CDR3 is TGTGCCAGCAGTGACCCGACTAGCAGCAAAAACATTCAGTACTTC.

The chain has TRBV4-3 and TRBJ2-3, with 11 nucleotides matching TRBD2. CDR1 is LGHNA and CDR2 is YSLEER in the germline V gene. J gave up 5 bases and V 1 base, and 8 bases lay outside the gene matches. CDR3 length equals 17 residues. The CDR3 DNA reads as TGCGCCAGCAGCCAAGTACTTCTAGCGGGAGGAATAGATACGCAGTATTTT. This sequence encodes CASSQVLLAGGIDTQYF.

This clonotype was counted only a few times. DNA for the CDR3: TGTGCCAGCAGCCGGTCTGCGGGGAAACAAGAGACCCAGTACTTC. As protein: CASSRSAGKQETQYF. The chain has TRBV3-1 and TRBJ2-5; TRBD2 might be the D (6 bases). V lost 4 bases and J lost 2, with 14 bases in between. CDR3 length: 15 amino acids. Germline CDR1 is LGHDT and CDR2 is YNNKEL (reference sequence).

The gene calls are TRBV24-1 and TRBJ1-2, with D uncertain. V lost 4 bases, J lost 5 bases, and 10 bases lay in between. This CDR3 has 13 residues. Germline loops: CDR1 KGHDR, CDR2 SFDVKD. The CDR3 loop is CATSEGSPYGYTF. The CDR3 coding sequence is TGTGCCACCAGTGAAGGCAGTCCTTATGGCTACACCTTC.

The table lists this clonotype with a few counts. The chain recombines TRBV9 with TRBJ2-3; the D gene is possibly TRBD2 (5 bases). The CDR3 runs to 14 residues. CDR1 and CDR2 (germline): SGDLS, YYNGEE. V lost 0 bases, J lost 4 bases, and 9 bases lay in between. CDR3 DNA sequence: TGTGCCAGCAGCGTAGATGGGAGCCCAGATACGCAGTATTTT. Translated: CASSVDGSPDTQYF.